Listed below are T cell receptor beta chains from one sample, sequenced in a study of regulatory T cells in long-lasting Graves disease. TCRdb reprocessed the multiplex PCR reads via MiXCR and lists one record per CDR3 protein. Of about 430,000 distinct CDR3 sequences in the sample, around 20% are singletons; the top ten hold roughly an eighth. The sequencing here drew on peripheral blood mononuclear cells (PBMCs), taken when the disease was refractory, from a patient treated with antithyroid drugs. All receptors come from a female donor with Graves disease. The CDR3 runs from the conserved cysteine through the conserved F or W. A D gene is named only where the DNA matches it firmly. The size entry is marked missing in some rows and otherwise reads once, few, many or a size class.

CDR3 length	V gene	clone size	J gene	D gene	CDR3 DNA	CDR3 protein
14	TRBV6-1	.	TRBJ1-6	TRBD1	TGTGCCAGCAGGGGGACAGGGGGTCGGTCACCCCTCCACTTT	CASRGTGGRSPLHF
17	TRBV10-2	few	TRBJ2-2	.	TGCGCCAGCAGTGAAACGCCTATGACGACAACCAACGGGGAGCTGTTTTTT	CASSETPMTTTNGELFF
15	TRBV9	many	TRBJ1-2	TRBD1	TGTGCCAGCAGCGTTGGGGGGACAGCCTCCTATGGCTACACCTTC	CASSVGGTASYGYTF
13	TRBV19	.	TRBJ1-6	TRBD1	TGTGCCAGTAGTACGGACAGGGGGTCACCCCTCCACTTT	CASSTDRGSPLHF
15	TRBV28	many	TRBJ1-1	.	TGTGCCAGCAGTGGCCCCGAGCTAATGAACACTGAAGCTTTCTTT	CASSGPELMNTEAFF
14	TRBV20-1	.	TRBJ1-1	.	TGCAGTGCTAATCTAGGGGGTAGGAACACTGAAGCTTTCTTT	CSANLGGRNTEAFF
14	TRBV5-1	many	TRBJ1-5	.	TGTGCCAGCAGCTTGAGGGGAGGGGATCAGCCCCAGCATTTT	CASSLRGGDQPQHF
17	TRBV12-3/TRBV12-4	.	TRBJ2-3	.	TGTGCCAGCAGGGACAGTCGTCGCGGGTTGGGCACAGATACGCAGTATTTT	CASRDSRRGLGTDTQYF
15	TRBV7-9	many	TRBJ2-5	TRBD2	TGTGCCAGCAGCTTAAGGACTAGCTTACAAGAGACCCAGTACTTC	CASSLRTSLQETQYF
19	TRBV6-2/TRBV6-3	.	TRBJ2-2	TRBD2	TGTGCCAGCACCGAGGCCCCCTCCGGGACTAGCGTGATGACCGGGGAGCTGTTTTTT	CASTEAPSGTSVMTGELFF
12	TRBV12-3/TRBV12-4	many	TRBJ2-7	.	TGTGCCAGCAGTTTCGAGGCCGGGGAGCAGTACTTC	CASSFEAGEQYF
14	TRBV20-1	.	TRBJ2-1	TRBD2	TGCAGTGCTACCTCCGGGACTATATACAATGAGCAGTTCTTC	CSATSGTIYNEQFF
14	TRBV12-3/TRBV12-4	many	TRBJ1-5	.	TGTGCCAGCAGTTTCGGTCAGAGTAATCAGCCCCAGCATTTT	CASSFGQSNQPQHF
14	TRBV19	many	TRBJ2-2	TRBD1	TGTGCCAGTAGTCCCGGGACAGGGGCCGGGGAGCTGTTTTTT	CASSPGTGAGELFF